This section outlines one T cell receptor beta chain sequence together with its context. This clone was recorded a few times. The specificity of this receptor is unknown. No qualities accompany the bases; no much larger clone lies one base away. These data come from a study of blood T cell repertoires in COVID-19 (TCRdb year 2020). Study-level background: Collaborator samples came from the United States, Italy and Spain and covered acute and convalescent phases of COVID-19. The material from the prospective study consisted of cDNA or gDNA derived from T cells, B-cell-depleted T cells, or PBMCs. Deeply sampled blood TCRbeta repertoires from subjects exposed to, actively infected with, or recovered from COVID-19 were included in the dataset. The repertoires were made available in a free public database intended to serve as a resource for research on the immune response to SARS-CoV-2. Samples came from the ongoing ImmuneRACE study (first 160 participants) plus 1,254 subjects from 6 global collaborators. Sample metadata almost always included a de-identified subject ID, COVID-19 status, age in years and sex. Where HLA class I and class II types were available, the types were taken from metadata supplied by the sample provider, not from assay-based typing. Study-level results and caveats: The amount of clinical and demographic metadata varied by source and participant and was provided uncurated.

TCRbeta CDR3 regions were amplified from genomic DNA by means of the immunoSEQ Assay, a bias-controlled multiplex PCR. The original methods were these. The number of nucleated cells in each sample was estimated by amplification of reference gene primers within the assay. Sequence reads were collapsed and filtered to measure the absolute abundance of every unique TCRbeta CDR3 rearrangement. For each sample, productive Simpson clonality was calculated as the square root of Simpson's diversity index across productive rearrangements. TCRdb mirrors the immuneACCESS table, restricted to in-frame sequences. Some clones are absent from its copies; in checked studies, under half trace to an unresolved V gene, and the reason for the others is unknown. V, J and clone size are those of that table, while D and trimming were read from the DNA. The sample has about 150,000 clones on record, roughly 80% of them singletons. The ten largest clones capture roughly two fifths of the sample.

Whole blood was collected in K2EDTA tubes by collaborating institutions according to the institutions' own protocols. For TCRbeta analysis, collaborators shipped samples in one of three forms: frozen whole blood, isolated PBMCs, or DNA extracted from either of those sample types. Trimming removed 0 bases from V and 4 bases from J; the gene matches leave 3 bases unexplained. From a lookup of the germline V gene, CDR1 and CDR2 are SGHTS and YDEGEE. From the cysteine through the phenylalanine, the CDR3 covers 15 amino acids. Only CDR3 DNA is held: 45 bases, read in frame from base 1. The sample consisted of peripheral blood. This chain joins TRBV5-8 to TRBJ1-2; TRBD1 lines up with 10 middle nucleotides. This TCR was sampled from a human donor in a cohort sampled during active COVID-19. CDR3 region: CASSLGQGAGYGYTF. DNA sequence: TGTGCCAGCAGCTTGGGACAGGGGGCAGGCTATGGCTACACCTTC.